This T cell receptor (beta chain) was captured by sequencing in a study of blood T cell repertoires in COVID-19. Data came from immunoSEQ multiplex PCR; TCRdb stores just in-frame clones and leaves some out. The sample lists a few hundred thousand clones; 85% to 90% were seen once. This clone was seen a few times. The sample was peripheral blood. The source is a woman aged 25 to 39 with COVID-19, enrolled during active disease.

For the CDR3, the DNA is TGTGCCAGCCGCCCGGGGGGGGTGAACACTGAAGCTTTCTTT. Protein sequence: CASRPGGVNTEAFF. The chain links TRBV7-8 to TRBJ1-1; tentative D call: TRBD1 (5 bases). This CDR3 spans 14 amino acids. The ends were cut back, 8 bases at V and 0 bases at J, with 13 bases in the middle. From germline, CDR1 is SGHVS and CDR2 FQNEAQ. Full variable domain (remainder filled in from reference TRBV7-8 and TRBJ1-1): GAGVSQSPRYKVAKRGQDVALRCDPISGHVSLFWYQQALGQGPEFLTYFQNEAQLDKSGLPSDRFFAERPEGSVSTLKIQRTQQEDSAVYLCASRPGGVNTEAFFGQGTRLTVV.